The rows below give T cell receptor beta chains drawn from one sample of a study of Graves' ophthalmopathy and Graves' hyperthyroidism. TCRdb re-analysed the multiplex PCR reads in MiXCR, keeping a single row per CDR3 protein. In the table there are around 1,200,000 distinct CDR3 sequences, less than 45% of which are singletons. The source material was peripheral blood or thyroid tissue (not recorded which). All receptors come from an adult man with Graves' hyperthyroidism. CDR3s include the opening cysteine and the closing phenylalanine or tryptophan. Fields, in order: V gene, clone size, J gene, D gene, CDR3 DNA, CDR3 protein. The D gene is left open where the match is weak. Clone size is shown for a subset of rows, as once, few, many or a class of expanded clone.

>TRBV10-3|few|TRBJ1-4|NA
TGTGCCAGCTATCCGGGACACGGATATGAAAAACTGTTTTTT
CASYPGHGYEKLFF
>TRBV7-9|NA|TRBJ1-5|NA
TGTGCCAGCAGCTCAACAGCCGGGGGAGGGGACCAGCCCCAGCATTTT
CASSSTAGGGDQPQHF
>TRBV12-3/TRBV12-4|NA|TRBJ1-2|NA
TGTGCCAGCAGTTCTAACCTTGGCACTCGAGGCTACACCTTC
CASSSNLGTRGYTF
>TRBV2|NA|TRBJ2-5|NA
TGTGCCAGCAACCGCCAAGAGACCCAGTACTTC
CASNRQETQYF
>TRBV20-1|few|TRBJ2-5|TRBD2
TGCAGTGCCCCCGCGGGGGGGCGGGGGGAGACCCAGTACTTC
CSAPAGGRGETQYF
>TRBV7-7|NA|TRBJ2-7|NA
TGTGCCAGCAGCTCAACAGCCGGGACTGGCGAGCAGTACTTC
CASSSTAGTGEQYF
>TRBV20-1|NA|TRBJ1-1|NA
TGCAGTGCTAACCCTCCAGGGGCAGGCACTGAAGCTTTCTTT
CSANPPGAGTEAFF
>TRBV7-9|many|TRBJ1-5|NA
TGTGCCAGCAGCTCGGACGCAGGGAGGGATCAGCCCCAGCATTTT
CASSSDAGRDQPQHF
>TRBV15|few|TRBJ2-5|NA
TGTGCCACCAGCAGCCAGGGGATAACCCAAGAGACCCAGTACTTC
CATSSQGITQETQYF
>TRBV11-2|NA|TRBJ2-7|NA
TGTGCCAGCAGCTTAGCGTTAGACCCGACCTACGAGCAGTACTTC
CASSLALDPTYEQYF
>TRBV6-6|NA|TRBJ2-7|NA
TGTGCCAACAGTTACTCTAAGGGCTACGAGCAGTACTTC
CANSYSKGYEQYF
>TRBV12-3/TRBV12-4|NA|TRBJ2-5|NA
TGTGCCAGCAGTCTACTCAGTCGAGGACAGCGTGGAGAGACCCAGTACTTC
CASSLLSRGQRGETQYF
>TRBV15|NA|TRBJ1-4|NA
TGTGCCACCAGCAGAGTTGGGGTGGCTAATGAAAAACTGTTTTTT
CATSRVGVANEKLFF
>TRBV29-1|many|TRBJ2-7|NA
TGCAGCGTTGGACAGACTATTGAGTACAAGCAGTACTTC
CSVGQTIEYKQYF
>TRBV28|few|TRBJ1-5|NA
TGTGCCAGCGTGCTCGGGACTTATAGCAATCAGCCCCAGCATTTT
CASVLGTYSNQPQHF
>TRBV7-8|NA|TRBJ1-1|TRBD1
TGTGCCAGCAGGTCTGGGACAGATGAAGCTTTCTTT
CASRSGTDEAFF
>TRBV7-9|few|TRBJ2-5|NA
TGTGCCAGCCAGCAGGGGAGAGATTCGCGTCGGGGTCGTGAAGAGACCCAGTACTTC
CASQQGRDSRRGREETQYF
>TRBV5-4|NA|TRBJ2-5|NA
TGTGCCAGCAGCCAAGATCGCCTAGTTGAAGAGACCCAGTACTTC
CASSQDRLVEETQYF
>TRBV5-1|NA|TRBJ1-4|TRBD1
TGCGCCAGCAGCGAGACAGGGGGAGGGGGCTTTGAAAAACTGTTTTTT
CASSETGGGGFEKLFF
>TRBV28|few|TRBJ2-5|TRBD1
TGTGCCAGCAGTTTTATCACGGGACAGGGGCAAGAGACCCAGTACTTC
CASSFITGQGQETQYF
>TRBV6-6|many|TRBJ1-6|TRBD1
TGTGCCAGCAGTTACTTGTCAGGGGGCGGAAATTCACCCCTCCACTTT
CASSYLSGGGNSPLHF
>TRBV12-3/TRBV12-4|NA|TRBJ1-5|NA
TGTGCCAGCAGTTACCTGGGCAGCAAGAATCAGCCCCAGCATTTT
CASSYLGSKNQPQHF
>TRBV28|once|TRBJ2-3|NA
TGTGCCAGCAGTTTGGGTTCTATTAGCACAGATACGCAGTATTTT
CASSLGSISTDTQYF
>TRBV14|many|TRBJ2-2|TRBD1
TGTGCCAGCAGCCCACCCGGGACAGACACCGGGGAGCTGTTTTTT
CASSPPGTDTGELFF
>TRBV6-2/TRBV6-3|NA|TRBJ2-5|NA
TGTGCCAGCAGTTACCCGAGGATCATAGAGACCCAGTACTTC
CASSYPRIIETQYF
>TRBV12-3/TRBV12-4|NA|TRBJ1-2|NA
TGTGCCAGCAGCCGCAGAGACCGGACAGACTATGGCTACACCTTC
CASSRRDRTDYGYTF
>TRBV2|NA|TRBJ2-2|TRBD1
TGTGCCAGCACAGGACAGGGGGCCTCCGGGGAGCTGTTTTTT
CASTGQGASGELFF
>TRBV7-2|NA|TRBJ2-5|NA
TGCGCCAGCAGCCAAGATTTGGGGATGAGATCGGAGACCCAGTACTTC
CASSQDLGMRSETQYF
>TRBV5-5|NA|TRBJ2-7|TRBD2
TGTGCCAGCAGCTGGGCTGGACTAGCGGGAGGTTTGGGCGACGAGCAGTACTTC
CASSWAGLAGGLGDEQYF
>TRBV29-1|many|TRBJ1-2|TRBD1
TGCAGCGTTGAAGGTATTCCGGGACAGGGGGTCACCTATGGCTACACCTTC
CSVEGIPGQGVTYGYTF